The table lists the clone carrying this T cell receptor beta chain with a few counts. These data come from a study of blood T cell repertoires in COVID-19. Across the whole study: Some COVID-19 samples were acute and others convalescent; all came from the United States, Italy and Spain.

Patients in Seattle were enrolled during active infection, then followed longitudinally. The germline V and J ends were trimmed by 8 bases and 1 base, with 9 bases remaining between them. The length of the CDR3 is 12 residues. Germline V gives CDR1 MDHEN, CDR2 SYDVKM. Profiling relied on immunoSEQ multiplex PCR, and the TCRdb table lists in-frame clones only, not all of them. The data show approximately 250,000 clones, roughly 85% seen once. The receptor was isolated from a man over 45 with COVID-19, enrolled during active disease. The V gene is TRBV28, the J gene TRBJ2-7; D call uncertain. Material for sequencing was peripheral blood. The CDR3 sequence: CASFGLSYEQYF. The CDR3 nucleotides are TGTGCCAGCTTTGGCTTATCCTACGAGCAGTACTTC.